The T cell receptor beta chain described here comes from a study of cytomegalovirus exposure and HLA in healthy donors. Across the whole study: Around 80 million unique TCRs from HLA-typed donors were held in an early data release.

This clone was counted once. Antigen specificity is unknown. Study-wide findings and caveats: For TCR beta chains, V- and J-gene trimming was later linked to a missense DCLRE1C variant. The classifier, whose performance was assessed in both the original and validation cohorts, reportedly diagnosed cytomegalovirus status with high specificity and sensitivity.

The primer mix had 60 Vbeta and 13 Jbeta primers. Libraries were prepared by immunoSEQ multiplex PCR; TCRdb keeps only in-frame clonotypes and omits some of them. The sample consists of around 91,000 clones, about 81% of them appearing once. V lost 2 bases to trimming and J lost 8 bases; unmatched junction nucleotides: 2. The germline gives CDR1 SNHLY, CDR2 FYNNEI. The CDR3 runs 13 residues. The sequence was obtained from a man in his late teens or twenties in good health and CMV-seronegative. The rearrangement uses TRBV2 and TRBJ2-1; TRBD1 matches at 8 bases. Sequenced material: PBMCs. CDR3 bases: TGTGCCAGCAGTGAACTACAGGGGGATGAGCAGTTCTTC. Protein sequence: CASSELQGDEQFF.